This TCR beta chain emerged from a study of CXCR3-negative and CXCR3-positive naive CD8 T cells. The wider study: The dataset comprises approximately 140 million TRB reads in total, with about 1.5 +/- 0.3 million reads per library.

General study findings and limits: CXCR3-expressing naive cells carried TRB CDR3s more hydrophobic than those of CXCR3-negative naive cells. The study found comparably high diversity in both naive subsets and much lower diversity in memory CD8+ cells.

Of note for this clonotype: Antigen specificity is unknown.

This CDR3 contains 12 residues. The germline V gene encodes CDR1 SEHNR and CDR2 FQNEAQ (reference sequence). UMI-tagged TRB cDNA libraries were built via 5' RACE. No DNA is given; TCRdb re-called the 5' RACE reads and lists each CDR3 protein once. The record lists around 63,000 distinct CDR3 sequences, of which the ten most abundant hold roughly 0.8%. The receptor was isolated from a human donor in good health. Some clones in this sample may be carry-over from other donors' samples. The chain joins TRBV7-9 to TRBJ2-1. The sample comprised naive CXCR3+ CD8+ T cells from blood. The sample's subset: CD45RO-CCR7+CD27+CD95- naive CD8+ T cells expressing CXCR3 (TNR3+). The CDR3 loop is CASGGEGNEQFF.